The T cell receptor (beta chain) described here comes from a study of blood T cell repertoires in COVID-19. On the study more broadly: From T cells, B-cell-depleted T cells, or PBMCs came the material, which was cDNA or gDNA.

V dropped 6 bases and J dropped 6; count of bases not matched to a gene: 8. The germline CDR1 and CDR2 sequences are SNHLY and FYNNEI. This CDR3 region has 17 residues. As handled by the study authors: Reference gene primer amplification yielded estimated nucleated cell counts. Using immunoSEQ multiplex PCR, the repertoire was profiled, and TCRdb retains in-frame clones only, with some absent. V, J and clone size were drawn from that table, and D and trimming were deduced from the DNA. The top ten hold about 7.1% of the sample, which has about 340,000 clones, around nine tenths seen once. This receptor was taken from a woman in her sixties or seventies with COVID-19, enrolled during active disease. Sequenced material: peripheral blood. V usage is TRBV2 and J usage is TRBJ2-1, with TRBD2 identical over 16 bases. CDR3 amino acids: CASSASGTSGGANEQFF. Here the CDR3 DNA reads TGTGCCAGCAGCGCTTCCGGGACTAGCGGGGGGGCCAATGAGCAGTTCTTC.